The 11 T cell receptor beta chains below all came from one sample that was sequenced in a study of T cell responses to AZD1222 COVID-19 vaccine. Produced via immunoSEQ multiplex PCR; TCRdb's table is partial and in-frame only. Among under 70,000 clones listed, roughly 80% were seen once. This material consisted of peripheral blood, taken on day 0 of AZD1222 vaccination. These receptors came from an adult in good health.

The rearrangement uses TRBV9 and TRBJ2-7; D is unresolved. The germline V and J ends were trimmed by 0 bases and 2 bases, with 9 bases remaining between them. The CDR3 sequence is 14 residues long. Germline V gives CDR1 SGDLS, CDR2 YYNGEE. The CDR3: CASSVGPHPYEQYF. CDR3 nucleotide sequence: TGTGCCAGCAGCGTAGGACCCCACCCCTACGAGCAGTACTTC.

This chain connects TRBV30 to TRBJ2-3; 10 nucleotides match TRBD2. Germline V gene lookup returns CDR1 GTSNPN and CDR2 SVGIG (reference sequence). With 5 bases clipped from V and 3 bases from J, the junction kept 8 bases outside the gene matches. CDR3 size: 15 residues. The CDR3 sequence is CAWGPPAGGTDTQYF. CDR3 in DNA: TGTGCCTGGGGCCCCCCAGCGGGGGGGACAGATACGCAGTATTTT.

The chain has TRBV7-9 and TRBJ2-7; possibly TRBD2 for D (6 bases). The CDR3 is 12 amino acids. CDR1 SEHNR and CDR2 FQNEAQ come from the germline V gene (reference sequence). The V end was cut by 4 bases, the J end by 7 bases, with 11 bases between. The DNA for the CDR3 is TGTGCCAGCAGCTACGGAGGGGTAGAGCAGTACTTC. Its protein is CASSYGGVEQYF.

A few counts support this clone. The chain has TRBV19 and TRBJ2-1, with a possible D match to TRBD1 (5 bases). Germline-derived CDR1 and CDR2 are LNHDA and SQIVND (reference sequence). V lost 7 bases, J lost 9 bases, and 10 bases lay in between. The CDR3 totals 11 residues. The DNA of the CDR3 is TGTGCCAGTATTGTGGGGCGTGAGCAGTTCTTC. It encodes CASIVGREQFF.

The V call is TRBV7-6, the J call TRBJ1-1; D not certain. The CDR3 loop spans 12 amino acids. Germline CDR1 and CDR2: SGHVS and FNYEAQ. V was pared by 1 base and J by 8 bases, with 8 bases between. CDR3 DNA sequence: TGTGCCAGCAGCTTAGAAGGGAGAGAAGCTTTCTTT. Translating gives CASSLEGREAFF.

The CDR3 DNA follows: TGTGCCAGCTCGGCAAGGAGCAATCAGCCCCAGCATTTT. Its translation is CASSARSNQPQHF. J is TRBJ1-5 and V is TRBV2; D ambiguous. This CDR3 contains 13 residues. From germline, CDR1 is SNHLY and CDR2 FYNNEI. V was pared by 8 bases and J by 1 base, with 9 bases between.

J is TRBJ1-5 and V is TRBV19; D might be TRBD1 (5 bases). The CDR3 contains 15 residues. V dropped 5 bases and J dropped 0 bases, with 11 bases sitting between them. Germline V gene lookup returns CDR1 LNHDA and CDR2 SQIVND (reference sequence). The CDR3 protein is CASSLGGDSNQPQHF. The DNA for the CDR3 is TGTGCCAGTAGTCTCGGGGGGGATAGCAATCAGCCCCAGCATTTT. Supplemented by reference TRBV19 and TRBJ1-5, the full variable domain reads DGGITQSPKYLFRKEGQNVTLSCEQNLNHDAMYWYRQDPGQGLRLIYYSQIVNDFQKGDIAEGYSVSREKKESFPLTVTSAQKNPTAFYLCASSLGGDSNQPQHFGDGTRLSIL.

The chain couples TRBV28 to TRBJ1-2; D gene ambiguous. Germline CDR1 reads MDHEN; CDR2 reads SYDVKM. The CDR3 extends over 14 amino acids. The V and J ends lost 6 bases and 2 bases respectively, with 13 bases between them. CDR3 sequence: CASRFTGNNYGYTF. The CDR3 DNA sequence: TGTGCCAGCAGATTTACCGGGAACAACTATGGCTACACCTTC.

The genes are TRBV4-3 and TRBJ1-2; D not resolved. There are 15 residues in the CDR3. Germline lookup yields CDR1 LGHNA and CDR2 YSLEER. Trimming pared 4 bases from V and 3 bases from J, leaving 15 bases between. CDR3 bases: TGCGCCAGCAGCCCAGCTGAGGGAGGCGACTATGGCTACACCTTC. It yields the protein CASSPAEGGDYGYTF.

The chain combines TRBV12-3 or TRBV12-4 with TRBJ1-2; tentatively, D is TRBD1 (5 bases). V lost 7 bases and J 3 bases, leaving 12 bases between the germline ends. The CDR3 has 13 residues. The CDR3, as DNA: TGTGCCAGCACGAGGGGAGAGGACTATGGCTACACCTTC. Its translation is CASTRGEDYGYTF.

This sequence joins TRBV15 and TRBJ1-5; 9 nucleotides align to TRBD1. J gave up 1 base and V 5 bases, and 3 bases lay outside the gene matches. CDR3 length: 15 residues. Germline CDR1 is LNHNV and CDR2 is YYDKDF (reference sequence). The DNA for the CDR3 is TGTGCCACCAGCCCAGGGACAGGGAGCAATCAGCCCCAGCATTTT. Protein product: CATSPGTGSNQPQHF.